This T cell receptor (beta chain) came from a study of chemoradiotherapy in HPV16-positive cancers. Study information: A couple of HPV16-positive patients' cells yielded candidate HPV-specific clones and common motifs. Whole-study results and caveats: HPV-specific T cells were functionally defined from only a couple of HPV16-positive patients. Non-HPV-specific T cells did not expand in tumors during treatment, whereas candidate HPV-specific clones and E7-related motifs did.

Points on this clone: The antigen is undetermined.

The CDR3 consists of 14 residues. Germline V lookup: CDR1 SNHLY, CDR2 FYNNEI. V lost 1 base, J lost 8 bases, and 13 bases lay in between. The assay was immunoSEQ multiplex PCR, and TCRdb's table has in-frame clones only and misses some. The table includes under 13,000 clones, 70% to 85% detected once. The TCR originated in a human donor with HPV-associated anogenital cancer. This specimen was acquired from a patient who underwent chemoradiotherapy. The gene calls are TRBV2 and TRBJ2-3; D remains ambiguous. The CDR3 spells CASSEVLGWGTQYF. DNA of the CDR3: TGTGCCAGCAGTGAAGTCCTGGGGTGGGGTACGCAGTATTTT.